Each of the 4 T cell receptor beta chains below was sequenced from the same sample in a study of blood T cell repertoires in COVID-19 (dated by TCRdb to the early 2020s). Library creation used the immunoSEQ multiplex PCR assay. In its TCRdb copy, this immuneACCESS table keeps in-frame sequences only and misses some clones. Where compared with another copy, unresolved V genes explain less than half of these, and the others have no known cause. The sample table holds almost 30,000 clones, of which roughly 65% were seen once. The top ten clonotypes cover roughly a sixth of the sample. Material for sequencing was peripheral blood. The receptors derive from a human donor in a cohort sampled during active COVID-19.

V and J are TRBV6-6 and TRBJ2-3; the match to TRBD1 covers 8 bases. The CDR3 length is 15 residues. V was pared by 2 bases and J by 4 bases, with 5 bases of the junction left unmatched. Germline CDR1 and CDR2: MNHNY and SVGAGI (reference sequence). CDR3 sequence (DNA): TGTGCCAGCAGTTACAGGGCACAGGGGGCAGATACGCAGTATTTT. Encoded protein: CASSYRAQGADTQYF.

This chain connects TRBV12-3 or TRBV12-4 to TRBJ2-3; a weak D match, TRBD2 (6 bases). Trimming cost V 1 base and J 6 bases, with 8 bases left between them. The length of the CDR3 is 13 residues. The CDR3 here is CASSLGGRDTQYF. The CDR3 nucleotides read TGTGCCAGCAGTTTAGGAGGGAGGGATACGCAGTATTTT.

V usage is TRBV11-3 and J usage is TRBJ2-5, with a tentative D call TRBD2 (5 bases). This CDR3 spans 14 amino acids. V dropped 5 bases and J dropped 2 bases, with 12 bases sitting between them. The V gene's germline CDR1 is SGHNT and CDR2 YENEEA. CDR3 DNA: TGTGCCAGCAGCGCCGGACTGCCACAAGAGACCCAGTACTTC. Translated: CASSAGLPQETQYF.

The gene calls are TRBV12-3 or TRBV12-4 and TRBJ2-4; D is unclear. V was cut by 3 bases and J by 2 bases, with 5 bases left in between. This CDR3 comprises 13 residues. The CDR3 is CASSFFSKNIQYF. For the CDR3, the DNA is TGTGCCAGCAGTTTCTTTTCCAAAAACATTCAGTACTTC.